Here is one T cell receptor beta chain with its context. This record comes from a study of T cell changes during pregnancy in multiple sclerosis. The data were produced by immunoSEQ multiplex PCR, yet TCRdb's version contains in-frame clones alone and is incomplete. This table holds 48,000 or so clones, 94% found once. The sample consisted of CD4+ T cells from peripheral blood mononuclear cells, taken in the first trimester of pregnancy. The clonotype was recovered from a female donor with multiple sclerosis, enrolled in a pregnancy study.

The DNA of the CDR3 is TGCGCCAGCAGTCCCTACCCCACCGGGGAGCTGTTTTTT. Protein: CASSPYPTGELFF. The chain joins TRBV10-1 to TRBJ2-2; D gene uncertain. Germline V gene data show CDR1 as WNHNN and CDR2 as SYGVQD (reference sequence). Trimming cost V 5 bases and J 4 bases, with 8 bases left between them. The CDR3 totals 13 residues.